The present TCR beta chain was sequenced within a study of OX40 agonist ivuxolimab in advanced cancers. The data were produced by immunoSEQ multiplex PCR, yet TCRdb's version contains in-frame clones alone and is incomplete. The sample has around 19,000 clones, approximately 86% seen once. This material consisted of CD4+ or CD8+ T cells sorted from blood, taken in a trial of the OX40 agonist ivuxolimab. This sequence was found in an adult with an advanced solid tumor such as melanoma, head and neck, liver or kidney cancer.

CDR3 nucleotides: TGTGCCAGCAGTGTTAGGGAGGTGGTAAGCAATGAGCAGTTCTTC. Translating it yields CASSVREVVSNEQFF. This chain joins TRBV6-1 and TRBJ2-1; maybe TRBD2 (6 bases). The germline CDR1 and CDR2 sequences are MNHNS and SASEGT. This CDR3 comprises 15 residues. Trimming shortened V by 4 bases and J by 6 bases, and 16 bases separated the two germline ends.